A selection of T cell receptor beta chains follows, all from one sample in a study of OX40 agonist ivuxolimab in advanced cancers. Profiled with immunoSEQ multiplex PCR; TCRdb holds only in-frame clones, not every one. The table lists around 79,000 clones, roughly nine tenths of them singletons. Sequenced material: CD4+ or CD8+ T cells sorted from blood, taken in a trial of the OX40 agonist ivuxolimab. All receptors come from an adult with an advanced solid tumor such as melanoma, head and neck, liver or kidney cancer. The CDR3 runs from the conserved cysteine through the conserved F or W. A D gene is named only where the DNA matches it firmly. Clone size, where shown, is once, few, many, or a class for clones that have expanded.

DNA: TGTGCCACACAGATTGGGGCGGTGACAACTAATGAAAAACTGTTTTTT; CDR3: CATQIGAVTTNEKLFF; length: 16; J: TRBJ1-4; V: TRBV19; D: NA; size: NA
DNA: TGTGCCAGCAGTTACTCGGGGCGGACAGTCTATGGCTACACCTTC; CDR3: CASSYSGRTVYGYTF; length: 15; J: TRBJ1-2; V: TRBV6-5; D: NA; size: NA
DNA: TGTGCCACCAGCAACGGGCCTTCGAGCTCCTACGAGCAGTACTTC; CDR3: CATSNGPSSSYEQYF; length: 15; J: TRBJ2-7; V: TRBV15; D: NA; size: NA
DNA: TGTGCCAGCAGCGCCTCGTCCGGGACGGTCTATGGCTACACCTTC; CDR3: CASSASSGTVYGYTF; length: 15; J: TRBJ1-2; V: TRBV7-2; D: NA; size: NA
DNA: TGTGCCAGCAGTCGGGGGGGACCGGCTTTCTTT; CDR3: CASSRGGPAFF; length: 11; J: TRBJ1-1; V: TRBV27; D: NA; size: NA
DNA: TGTGCCAGCAGCCCCGGGGGGGGCGGGTACGAGCAGTACTTC; CDR3: CASSPGGGGYEQYF; length: 14; J: TRBJ2-7; V: TRBV5-6; D: TRBD2; size: NA
DNA: TGTGCCAGCAGCGTTAACGGGGCCGGAGAGACCCAGTACTTC; CDR3: CASSVNGAGETQYF; length: 14; J: TRBJ2-5; V: TRBV9; D: NA; size: NA
DNA: TGCGCCAGCAGCCAAGGTTGGGGGGACAGGGATACGCAGTATTTT; CDR3: CASSQGWGDRDTQYF; length: 15; J: TRBJ2-3; V: TRBV4-1; D: TRBD1; size: NA
DNA: TGTGCCAGCTCACCGGGACAGGGTTATGAAAAACTGTTTTTT; CDR3: CASSPGQGYEKLFF; length: 14; J: TRBJ1-4; V: TRBV18; D: TRBD1; size: NA
DNA: TGTGCCAGCAGCCGACAGGGTTTCTACGAGCAGTACTTC; CDR3: CASSRQGFYEQYF; length: 13; J: TRBJ2-7; V: TRBV6-5; D: TRBD1; size: NA
DNA: TGCGCCAGCACGATCGGTTATGGCTACACCTTC; CDR3: CASTIGYGYTF; length: 11; J: TRBJ1-2; V: TRBV4-3; D: NA; size: NA
DNA: TGTGCCAGCAGATTGACGGGCCTCACAGATACGCAGTATTTT; CDR3: CASRLTGLTDTQYF; length: 14; J: TRBJ2-3; V: TRBV11-2; D: NA; size: NA
DNA: TGTGCCAGCTCACCCTCACCTGGTAGCGGGGGACCCACAGATACGCAGTATTTT; CDR3: CASSPSPGSGGPTDTQYF; length: 18; J: TRBJ2-3; V: TRBV18; D: TRBD2; size: once
DNA: TGTGCCAGCAGTGAAGTGTGGACTAGCCGCGAGACCCAGTACTTC; CDR3: CASSEVWTSRETQYF; length: 15; J: TRBJ2-5; V: TRBV6-1; D: TRBD2; size: NA
DNA: TGTGCCAGCAGCCAGGGGGCCTACGAGCAGTACTTC; CDR3: CASSQGAYEQYF; length: 12; J: TRBJ2-7; V: TRBV25-1; D: TRBD1; size: NA
DNA: TGTGCCAGCAGCGTAGGGGACAGCCGAAATGAAAAACTGTTTTTT; CDR3: CASSVGDSRNEKLFF; length: 15; J: TRBJ1-4; V: TRBV9; D: TRBD1; size: NA
DNA: TGTGCCAGCAGTGCCCGGGACAGGGGCCTCGGTAGCAATCAGCCCCAGCATTTT; CDR3: CASSARDRGLGSNQPQHF; length: 18; J: TRBJ1-5; V: TRBV6-1; D: TRBD1; size: NA
DNA: TGTGCCAGCAGCTTGCGATATTTGGACACCATATATTTT; CDR3: CASSLRYLDTIYF; length: 13; J: TRBJ1-3; V: TRBV5-6; D: NA; size: NA
DNA: TGTGCCAGTAGCGATCGTGGAGATACGCAGTATTTT; CDR3: CASSDRGDTQYF; length: 12; J: TRBJ2-3; V: TRBV19; D: NA; size: NA
DNA: TGCGCCAGCAGTGAGTCGAGGACCAGGACCGGGGAGCTGTTTTTT; CDR3: CASSESRTRTGELFF; length: 15; J: TRBJ2-2; V: TRBV10-1; D: NA; size: NA
DNA: TGTGCCACCCAACTAGTAGGTCTAGCGGGAGCTCCACGGTACTTC; CDR3: CATQLVGLAGAPRYF; length: 15; J: TRBJ2-7; V: TRBV25-1; D: TRBD2; size: NA
DNA: TGTGCCAGCAGCTCGGACAGCACAGATACGCAGTATTTT; CDR3: CASSSDSTDTQYF; length: 13; J: TRBJ2-3; V: TRBV7-3; D: NA; size: NA